This entry lists 16 T cell receptor beta chains sequenced from one sample in a study of regulatory T cells in long-lasting Graves disease. Time point: newly diagnosed GD, antithyroid drugs for less than 3 months. Isolated PBMC RNA provided the starting material for the TCR library. HTBI primers from iRepertoire and Arm-PCR of CDR3 regions yielded the TCR beta libraries. From the multiplex PCR reads, TCRdb called clonotypes with MiXCR, one entry per CDR3 protein. The profile shows about 540,000 distinct CDR3 sequences, 13% of them singletons. The same data also contributed to another study, on T cells in Graves' hyperthyroidism and ophthalmopathy.

The material was peripheral blood mononuclear cells (PBMCs), obtained at new diagnosis, from a patient treated with antithyroid drugs. Every receptor here comes from a young man with Graves disease.

At least ten counts were recorded for this clonotype. The chain has TRBV27 and TRBJ1-2; no definite D call. The CDR3 spans 16 residues. V dropped 3 bases and J dropped 4 bases, with 18 bases sitting between them. CDR1 is MNHEY, CDR2 SMNVEV, per germline (reference sequence). The CDR3 here is CASSFYGALSTYGYTF. The CDR3 region has the DNA TGTGCCAGCAGTTTCTATGGTGCCCTTTCAACCTATGGCTACACCTTC.

In its sample, this clonotype was seen many times. The V call is TRBV2, the J call TRBJ1-1; no reliable D call. Germline loops: CDR1 SNHLY, CDR2 FYNNEI. The CDR3 is 16 residues long. Between the trimmed V and J ends, which lost 5 bases and 4 bases, there was a span of 20 bases. The CDR3 loop reads CASSPANPNWSTEAFF. The CDR3 bases are TGTGCCAGCAGTCCTGCTAACCCCAACTGGAGCACTGAAGCTTTCTTT.

This clonotype was counted only a few times. This could be a read error, since a much larger clone is one nucleotide away. V and J are TRBV7-2 and TRBJ2-2; the D is unclear. This CDR3 is built from 12 residues. CDR1 and CDR2 from the germline V gene are SGHTA and FQGNSA. Trimming removed 2 bases from V and 6 bases from J, with 4 bases in between. CDR3 loop: CASSLPPGELFF. The CDR3 region has the DNA TGTGCCAGCAGCTTACCCCCCGGGGAGCTGTTTTTT.

This clonotype was seen only once. A much more abundant neighbour one base away suggests this may be a read error. The V gene is TRBV27, the J gene TRBJ2-7, with D hard to call. The J call may not be correct, given that the DNA end is closer to TRBJ2-1. Germline lookup yields CDR1 MNHEY and CDR2 SMNVEV (reference sequence). The CDR3 sequence is 15 residues long. The CDR3 DNA reads TGTGCCAGCAGTTTATCCGACGGCGCTTGCAATGAGCAGTTCTTC. Its translation is CASSLSDGACNEQFF.

Concerning this clonotype itself: Possible read error: a much larger clone is one base away. This chain connects TRBV29-1 to TRBJ2-7, with 9 bases matching TRBD1. From germline, CDR1 is SQVTM and CDR2 ANQGSEA. CDR3 length: 13 residues. The chain's CDR3 is CGVSDRGPYEQYF. CDR3 DNA sequence: TGCGGCGTTTCGGACAGGGGACCCTACGAGCAGTACTTC.

Only a few counts were recorded for this clonotype. V gene TRBV7-9 combines with J gene TRBJ1-1, with D hard to call. The germline CDR1 and CDR2 sequences are SEHNR and FQNEAQ (reference sequence). The V end was cut by 5 bases, the J end by 0 bases, with 13 bases between. This CDR3 is 15 amino acids long. The CDR3 region is CASSITMFLNTEAFF. CDR3 coding DNA: TGTGCCAGCAGCATAACGATGTTTTTGAACACTGAAGCTTTCTTT.

This clonotype was seen at least ten times. The chain combines TRBV11-2 with TRBJ1-5, with a tentative D call TRBD1 (5 bases). This CDR3 has 15 amino acids. Germline V gives CDR1 SGHAT, CDR2 FQNNGV. Trimming removed 1 base from V and 1 base from J, with 8 bases in between. CDR3 sequence: CASSLAAGSNQPQHF. The CDR3 nucleotides read TGTGCCAGCAGCTTAGCAGCAGGGAGCAATCAGCCCCAGCATTTT.

This clonotype was detected ten times or more. The gene calls are TRBV7-8 and TRBJ2-1; D uncertain. This CDR3 has 15 amino acids. The V end lost 1 base, the J end lost 2 bases, and 9 bases lay between the germline ends. Germline V gene sequence: CDR1 SGHVS, CDR2 FQNEAQ. CDR3 residues: CASSLGRGPYNEQFF. CDR3 DNA: TGTGCCAGCAGCTTAGGCCGCGGACCCTACAATGAGCAGTTCTTC.

V gene TRBV9 combines with J gene TRBJ2-5; TRBD2 aligns across 15 bases. The CDR3 runs 17 residues. CDR1 SGDLS and CDR2 YYNGEE come from the germline V gene. V shed 4 bases, J shed 4 bases, and the junction held 8 bases outside the gene matches. As DNA, the CDR3 is TGTGCCAGCAGCCCCCGGACTAGCGGGAGGGCCGTAGAGACCCAGTACTTC. The encoded protein is CASSPRTSGRAVETQYF.

The count of this clonotype is one. The chain combines TRBV5-1 with TRBJ2-7; D is unclear. The CDR3 is 15 residues long. Germline lookup yields CDR1 SGHRS and CDR2 YFSETQ. The germline V and J ends were trimmed by 3 bases and 2 bases, with 15 bases remaining between them. CDR3 sequence (DNA): TGCGCCAGCAGCTGGAACACGGGCTTCCCCTACGAGCAGTACTTC. Translation gives CASSWNTGFPYEQYF.

This sequence joins TRBV6-5 and TRBJ2-1; D may correspond to TRBD1 or TRBD2 (5 bases each). The germline gives CDR1 MNHEY, CDR2 SVGAGI. The CDR3 is 15 residues long. Trimming took 2 bases from V and 2 from J, leaving 10 bases between them. The CDR3 sequence is CASSYGGATYNEQFF. The CDR3 DNA sequence: TGTGCCAGCAGTTACGGGGGAGCCACCTACAATGAGCAGTTCTTC.

Ten or more counts support this clonotype. The V and J genes are TRBV20-1 and TRBJ2-1; TRBD1 is a possible D gene (5 bases). V lost 7 bases and J 4 bases, leaving 11 bases between the germline ends. The germline gives CDR1 DFQATT, CDR2 SNEGSKA (reference sequence). This CDR3 contains 12 residues. As DNA, the CDR3 is TGCAGTGATCGGACATTGTACAATGAGCAGTTCTTC. Protein: CSDRTLYNEQFF.

In the case of this clonotype: A read error likely explains this, since a far larger clone differs by one base. The gene calls are TRBV7-2 and TRBJ2-7, with a tentative D call TRBD2 (5 bases). CDR1 is SGHTA and CDR2 is FQGNSA in the germline V gene. The CDR3 contains 14 residues. The germline V and J ends were trimmed by 5 bases and 7 bases, with 18 bases remaining between them. The CDR3 here is CASSTGNSVNEQYF. For the CDR3, the DNA is TGTGCCAGCAGCACCGGGAACAGCGTCAATGAGCAGTACTTC. Filled out from reference TRBV7-2 and TRBJ2-7, the complete variable domain reads GAGVSQSPSNKVTEKGKDVELRCDPISGHTALYWYRQSLGQGLEFLIYFQGNSAPDKSGLPSDRFSAERTGGSVSTLTIQRTQQEDSAVYLCASSTGNSVNEQYFGPGTRLTVT.

As concerns this clonotype: A single base separates this from a much larger clone, so it may be a read error. It is likely a read error, because the conserved phenylalanine at the end of the CDR3 is missing. This sequence joins TRBV2 and TRBJ2-7; no firm D call. Deletions cut 0 bases from V and 4 bases from J, with 13 bases between. Per germline, CDR1 SNHLY and CDR2 FYNNEI. The CDR3 loop spans 15 amino acids. For the CDR3, the DNA is TGTGCCAGCAGTGAAGCGCTTCGACCGAGATACGAGCAGTACTAC. Encoded protein: CASSEALRPRYEQYY.

Many counts were recorded for this clonotype. The CDR3: CASSSPSGSPRTQYF. CDR3 in DNA: TGTGCCAGCAGCTCCCCTAGCGGTAGCCCCCGAACGCAGTATTTT. V is TRBV11-2 and J is TRBJ2-3; 7 bases are shared with TRBD2. Germline lookup yields CDR1 SGHAT and CDR2 FQNNGV. The V segment lost 4 bases and the J segment 9 bases; nucleotides outside the gene matches: 13. The CDR3 contains 15 residues.

This clonotype was seen repeatedly, ten times or more. The J gene is TRBJ2-7, the V gene TRBV2, with a tentative D call TRBD1 (6 bases). CDR1 is SNHLY, CDR2 FYNNEI, per germline. This CDR3 region has 13 residues. V shed 7 bases and J shed 6 bases, with 16 bases lying between them. CDR3 sequence reads: CASTTQGIGEQYF. CDR3 sequence (DNA): TGTGCCAGCACGACACAGGGAATCGGCGAGCAGTACTTC.